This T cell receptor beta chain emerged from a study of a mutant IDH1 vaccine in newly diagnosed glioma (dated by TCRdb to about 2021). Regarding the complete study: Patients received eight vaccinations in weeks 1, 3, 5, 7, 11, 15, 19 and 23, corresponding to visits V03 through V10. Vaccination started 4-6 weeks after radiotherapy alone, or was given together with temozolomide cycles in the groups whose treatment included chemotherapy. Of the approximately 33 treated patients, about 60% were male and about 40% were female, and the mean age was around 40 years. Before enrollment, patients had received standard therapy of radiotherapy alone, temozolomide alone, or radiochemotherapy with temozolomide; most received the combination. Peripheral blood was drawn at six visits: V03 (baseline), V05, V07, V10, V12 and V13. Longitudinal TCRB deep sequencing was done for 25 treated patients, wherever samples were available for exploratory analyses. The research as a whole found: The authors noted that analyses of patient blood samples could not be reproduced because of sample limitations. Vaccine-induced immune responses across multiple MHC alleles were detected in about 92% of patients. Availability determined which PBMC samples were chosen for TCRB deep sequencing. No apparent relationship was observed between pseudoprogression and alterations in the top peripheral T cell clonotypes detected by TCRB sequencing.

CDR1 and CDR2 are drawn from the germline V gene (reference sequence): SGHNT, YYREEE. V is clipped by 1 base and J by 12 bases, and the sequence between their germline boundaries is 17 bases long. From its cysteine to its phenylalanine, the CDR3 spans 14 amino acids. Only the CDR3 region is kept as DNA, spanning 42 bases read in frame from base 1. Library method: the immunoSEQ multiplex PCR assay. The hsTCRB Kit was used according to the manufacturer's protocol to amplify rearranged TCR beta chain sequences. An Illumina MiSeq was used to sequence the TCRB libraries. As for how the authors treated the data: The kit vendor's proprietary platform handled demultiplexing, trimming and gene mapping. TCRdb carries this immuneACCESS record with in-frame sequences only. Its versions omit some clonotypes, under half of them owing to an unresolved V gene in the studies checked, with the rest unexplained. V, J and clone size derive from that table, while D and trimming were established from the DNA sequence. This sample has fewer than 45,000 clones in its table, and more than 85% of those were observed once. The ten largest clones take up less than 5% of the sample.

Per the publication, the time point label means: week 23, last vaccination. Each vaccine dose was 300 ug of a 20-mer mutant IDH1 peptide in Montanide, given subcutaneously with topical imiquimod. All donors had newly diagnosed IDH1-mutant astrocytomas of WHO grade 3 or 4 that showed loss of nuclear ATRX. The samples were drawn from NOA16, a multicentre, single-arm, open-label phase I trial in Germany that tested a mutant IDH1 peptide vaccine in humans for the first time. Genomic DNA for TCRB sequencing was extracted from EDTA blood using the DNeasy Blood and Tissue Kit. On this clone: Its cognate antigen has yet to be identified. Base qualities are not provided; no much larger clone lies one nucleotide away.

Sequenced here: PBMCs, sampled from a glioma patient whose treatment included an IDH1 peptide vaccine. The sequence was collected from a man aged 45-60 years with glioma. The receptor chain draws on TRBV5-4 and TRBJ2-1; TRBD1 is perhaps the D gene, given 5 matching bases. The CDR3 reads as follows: CASSLPEVLRGQFF. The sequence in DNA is TGTGCCAGCAGCTTGCCCGAAGTTCTTAGGGGGCAGTTCTTC. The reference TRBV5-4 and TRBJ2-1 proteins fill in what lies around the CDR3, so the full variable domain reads ETGVTQSPTHLIKTRGQQVTLRCSSQSGHNTVSWYQQALGQGPQFIFQYYREEENGRGNFPPRFSGLQFPNYSSELNVNALELDDSALYLCASSLPEVLRGQFFGPGTRLTVL.